This is a list of T cell receptor beta chains from one sample in a study of blood T cell repertoires in COVID-19. Produced via immunoSEQ multiplex PCR; TCRdb's table is partial and in-frame only. The table lists about 44,000 clones, 89% of them singletons. Specimen: peripheral blood. The receptors originated from a man in his 70s with active COVID-19. Each CDR3 is given with its conserved first and last residue. The D gene is left open where the match is weak. Only part of the rows carry a size: once, few, many, or a class if the clone is expanded.

TGTGCCAGCAGCTTAGCTAGCGGCTATAATGAAAAACTGTTTTTT,CASSLASGYNEKLFF,TRBV7-2,.,.,TRBJ1-4
TGTGCCAGCAGCTTGGATGGGCAGGGAGGGGAAAAACTGTTTTTT,CASSLDGQGGEKLFF,TRBV5-5,.,.,TRBJ1-4
TGTGCCAGCAGCCTGGACAGGGAATCGGATACGCAGTATTTT,CASSLDRESDTQYF,TRBV3-1/TRBV3-2,TRBD1,.,TRBJ2-3
TGTGCCAGCAGCCTGGGGGGGGTCAATTCACCCCTCCACTTT,CASSLGGVNSPLHF,TRBV7-9,.,.,TRBJ1-6
TGCGCCAGCAGCTTGGGTTTGGGAGTCTACAATGAGCAGTTCTTC,CASSLGLGVYNEQFF,TRBV5-1,.,.,TRBJ2-1
TGCGCCAGCAGCCAAGAGTTAGCGGGGGACTCCTACGAGCAGTACTTC,CASSQELAGDSYEQYF,TRBV4-3,TRBD2,.,TRBJ2-7
TGCGCCAGCAGTTTCTACCCCACCTACGAGCAGTACTTC,CASSFYPTYEQYF,TRBV5-1,.,.,TRBJ2-7
TGTGCCAGCTCATCGCTCGACAGTTTGGGCACTGAAGCTTTCTTT,CASSSLDSLGTEAFF,TRBV18,.,.,TRBJ1-1
TGTGCCAGCAACAGGGACAAGGCTAATTCACCCCTCCACTTT,CASNRDKANSPLHF,TRBV5-7,.,.,TRBJ1-6
TGTGCCAGCAGCCCCGGGATGGCAGGCAGGGGCGATGGCTACACCTTC,CASSPGMAGRGDGYTF,TRBV5-5,.,.,TRBJ1-2
TGTGCCAGCCAAAGGACAACTAGCAATCAGCCCCAGCATTTT,CASQRTTSNQPQHF,TRBV21-1,.,.,TRBJ1-5
TGTGCCAGCAGCCCGGGACTAGCTATAACAGGACGTCTTTCGACGCAGTATTTT,CASSPGLAITGRLSTQYF,TRBV9,TRBD2,once,TRBJ2-3
TGCGCCAGCAGCTTGGAACTTGCCAGCACAGATACGCAGTATTTT,CASSLELASTDTQYF,TRBV5-1,.,.,TRBJ2-3
TGTGCCAGCAGCGTAACCACCACAGGGGGCGTGGGGGCTTACTATGGCTACACCTTC,CASSVTTTGGVGAYYGYTF,TRBV9,TRBD1,once,TRBJ1-2
TGCAGTGCTACTGACCGACAGGGACACACTGAAGCTTTCTTT,CSATDRQGHTEAFF,TRBV20-1,TRBD1,.,TRBJ1-1
TGTGCCAGCAGTGTCGGGGGGCATACGGCCGGGGAGCTGTTTTTT,CASSVGGHTAGELFF,TRBV6-2/TRBV6-3,.,.,TRBJ2-2
TGCGCCAGCAGCCAATCGGGGGGACTCAAAAACATTCAGTACTTC,CASSQSGGLKNIQYF,TRBV4-1,TRBD2,.,TRBJ2-4
TGTGCCAGCAGACTACAGGGTTTAATCAATCAGCCCCAGCATTTT,CASRLQGLINQPQHF,TRBV27,.,once,TRBJ1-5
TGTGCCAGCAGCCTACCGACAGGGACGTATGGCTACACCTTC,CASSLPTGTYGYTF,TRBV6-2/TRBV6-3,TRBD1,.,TRBJ1-2
TGTGCCAGCTCACCTCGGCAGGGGAACACTGAAGCTTTCTTT,CASSPRQGNTEAFF,TRBV18,.,.,TRBJ1-1
TGTGCCAGCAGTTACCGGGGTAGGGAGCAGCCCCAGCATTTT,CASSYRGREQPQHF,TRBV6-2/TRBV6-3,.,.,TRBJ1-5
TGTGCCAGCAGTTCGCGGACTAGCGGGGGGCCGGTGGAGACCCAGTACTTC,CASSSRTSGGPVETQYF,TRBV28,TRBD2,.,TRBJ2-5
TGTGCCAGCAGTTTAGGGACAGAGGGTGAAGCTTTCTTT,CASSLGTEGEAFF,TRBV12-3/TRBV12-4,.,.,TRBJ1-1
TGTGCCAGCACCATCGAACATAGCGGCTACACCTTC,CASTIEHSGYTF,TRBV6-5,.,.,TRBJ1-2
TGCGCCAGCAGTGAGGCAGGGCCAGATACGCAGTATTTT,CASSEAGPDTQYF,TRBV10-1,.,.,TRBJ2-3
TGCAGCGTTGTAGGATTGGAGGGACCGACTGGGGCCAACGTCCTGACTTTC,CSVVGLEGPTGANVLTF,TRBV29-1,.,.,TRBJ2-6
TGTGCCAGCAGCTTAGAGGACAGAGAGGCTTTCTTT,CASSLEDREAFF,TRBV7-9,.,.,TRBJ1-1
TGCGCCAGCAGCCAACTGAAGGGGGGGCGGGGAGATACGCAGTATTTT,CASSQLKGGRGDTQYF,TRBV4-1,.,.,TRBJ2-3
TGTGCCAGCAGCTTTTATAAACAGGGCACAGATACGCAGTATTTT,CASSFYKQGTDTQYF,TRBV7-3,.,.,TRBJ2-3
TGTGCCAGTAGTGCGCCACAGGGGTTGACTGCGAACACTGAAGCTTTCTTT,CASSAPQGLTANTEAFF,TRBV19,TRBD1,.,TRBJ1-1
TGTGCCAGCAGCTTAGTCAGGGGGGCTAACTATGGCTACACCTTC,CASSLVRGANYGYTF,TRBV11-2,TRBD1,.,TRBJ1-2
TGTGCCAGCAGAACTAGCGGGGGCGGGTCCTACGAGCAGTACTTC,CASRTSGGGSYEQYF,TRBV28,TRBD2,.,TRBJ2-7
TGTGCCAGCTCACCACCGGGACAGGGACACACTGAAGCTTTCTTT,CASSPPGQGHTEAFF,TRBV18,TRBD1,.,TRBJ1-1
TGCGCCAGCAGCCCCGCTAGGACAGGGTTTGCCTATGGCTACACCTTC,CASSPARTGFAYGYTF,TRBV4-3,TRBD1,once,TRBJ1-2
TGTGCCAGCAGCGCTTCATCAGGGGGCGGCAATCAGCCCCAGCATTTT,CASSASSGGGNQPQHF,TRBV9,TRBD1,.,TRBJ1-5
TGTGCCAGCAGAGGAAAGGGGACACACCCCGAAGGGTCCTACAATGAGCAGTTCTTC,CASRGKGTHPEGSYNEQFF,TRBV4-2,.,.,TRBJ2-1
TGTGCCAGCAGCTTAGTCACAGGGGACTTCGGAGAGACCCAGTACTTC,CASSLVTGDFGETQYF,TRBV7-2,.,.,TRBJ2-5
TGTGCCACCAGCCGGCTACCCAGGATAAACATGAACACTGAAGCTTTCTTT,CATSRLPRINMNTEAFF,TRBV15,.,once,TRBJ1-1
TGCGCCAGCAGCGACGACAGAAGGAATCAGCCCCAGCATTTT,CASSDDRRNQPQHF,TRBV10-2,.,.,TRBJ1-5
TGTGCCAGCAGTTATAGCGGGGGTTATACGCAGTATTTT,CASSYSGGYTQYF,TRBV6-2/TRBV6-3,TRBD2,.,TRBJ2-3
TGTGCCAGCAGCAAGACCGGGCGGAGGGGCTACACCTTC,CASSKTGRRGYTF,TRBV6-5,.,.,TRBJ1-2
TGTGCCAGCAGCGTAGGAGCGACTAGCACAGATACGCAGTATTTT,CASSVGATSTDTQYF,TRBV9,.,.,TRBJ2-3
TGCGCCAGCAGCCCCACGGGACAGGGAGACGGGGAGCTGTTTTTT,CASSPTGQGDGELFF,TRBV5-1,TRBD1,.,TRBJ2-2
TGTGCCAGCAGTTTAGGGGCAGTTACTGAAGCTTTCTTT,CASSLGAVTEAFF,TRBV12-3/TRBV12-4,.,few,TRBJ1-1
TGCGCCAGCAGCTTGGATCCGGACAGAAATTCACCCCTCCACTTT,CASSLDPDRNSPLHF,TRBV5-1,.,.,TRBJ1-6